This paragraph covers one TCR beta chain sequence. This sample is part of a study of shared clonotypes between healthy human individuals. TCRdb's table, derived via immunoSEQ multiplex PCR, lists solely in-frame clones and lacks some. This table has about 2.4 million clones, approximately 94% appearing once. The CDR3 runs to 16 residues. Germline V gene data show CDR1 as LNHNV and CDR2 as YYDKDF (reference sequence). V shed 3 bases and J 1 base; nucleotides not matched to a gene: 9. The receptor's source is a man aged 18 to 29 in good health. Some clones in this sample may be carry-over from other donors' samples. This chain links TRBV15 with TRBJ2-7, with 7 bases matching TRBD2. The sample comprised naive CD4+ T cells from PBMCs. Subset given: CD45RA+ positively selected. As DNA, the CDR3 is TGTGCCACCAGCAGTGTGGGGAGGGTAGGATCCTACGAGCAGTACTTC. It is translated as CATSSVGRVGSYEQYF. The full variable domain, in which reference TRBV15 and TRBJ2-7 provide the parts outside the CDR3, is DAMVIQNPRYQVTQFGKPVTLSCSQTLNHNVMYWYQQKSSQAPKLLFHYYDKDFNNEADTPDNFQSRRPNTSFCFLDIRSPGLGDTAMYLCATSSVGRVGSYEQYFGPGTRLTVT.